The clone carrying this T cell receptor beta chain was found a few times. The data were produced by immunoSEQ multiplex PCR, yet TCRdb's version contains in-frame clones alone and is incomplete. The repertoire includes approximately 360,000 clones, around 83% of them detected once, and approximately 4.7% sits in the top ten. The CDR3 is 12 residues long. The V gene lost 6 bases and the J gene lost 2 bases, with 11 bases spanning the gap. Germline V gene sequence: CDR1 SQVTM, CDR2 ANQGSEA. The sample originates from a study of blood T cell repertoires in COVID-19. The overall study: The analysed material was cDNA or gDNA that came from T cells, B-cell-depleted T cells, or PBMCs.

Everyone who took part was roughly 18 to 89 years old, and they came from about two dozen US areas. Cohorts were determined from participant-reported clinical history. Specimen: PBMCs or T cells enriched from blood (not recorded which). V usage is TRBV29-1 and J usage is TRBJ2-7; D might be TRBD1 (5 bases). The sequence derives from a woman aged 50 to 65 who had recovered from COVID-19. The CDR3 sequence: CSVRVRAYEQYF. The CDR3 DNA is TGCAGCGTCCGTGTCAGGGCCTACGAGCAGTACTTC.